The TCR beta chain described here comes from a study of cytotoxic CD8 clonotypes in ibrutinib-treated CLL. Only in-frame clones appear in the TCRdb table, and some are missing; sequencing was by immunoSEQ multiplex PCR. The table includes some 160,000 clones, over 65% detected once. Study findings and constraints: Patients with sustained remission and those progressing were sampled at differing times.

Note on this clone: The antigen is undetermined.

Trimming stripped 5 bases from V and 0 bases from J, with 10 bases between. Germline CDR1 and CDR2: MDHEN and SYDVKM. The CDR3 length is 15 residues. Source: PBMCs, taken after 12 months of ibrutinib treatment. The V and J genes are TRBV28 and TRBJ1-4; the D gene is possibly TRBD1 (6 bases). This clonotype was sampled from a human donor with chronic lymphocytic leukemia. In DNA form, the CDR3 reads TGTGCCAGCAGTACCCGGACAGCAACTAATGAAAAACTGTTTTTT. Encoded protein: CASSTRTATNEKLFF.